A selection of T cell receptor beta chains follows, all from one sample in a study of blood T cell repertoires in COVID-19. Data came from immunoSEQ multiplex PCR; TCRdb stores just in-frame clones and leaves some out. The sample yields about 190,000 clones, about 86% seen once. The specimen was peripheral blood. The receptors here all came from a man younger than 45 with active or convalescent COVID-19. Each CDR3 is given with its conserved first and last residue. The D gene is left open where the match is weak. Clone sizes are given selectively: once, few, many, or a class where the clone is expanded.

cdr3_aa,cdr3_nt,cdr3_length,j_call,d_call,v_call,clone_size
CASRIGGLLPHEQFF,TGTGCCAGCAGAATAGGGGGCCTGCTACCACACGAGCAGTTCTTC,15,TRBJ2-1,TRBD1,TRBV7-9,.
CASSQGQGLNQPQHF,TGTGCCAGCAGCCAAGGACAGGGTCTCAATCAGCCCCAGCATTTT,15,TRBJ1-5,TRBD1,TRBV6-5,.
CAWSEGLSNEQFF,TGTGCCTGGAGTGAGGGACTATCCAATGAGCAGTTCTTC,13,TRBJ2-1,TRBD2,TRBV30,.
CASSNSGGAEDTQYF,TGCGCCAGCAGCAACAGCGGGGGGGCAGAAGATACGCAGTATTTT,15,TRBJ2-3,TRBD2,TRBV5-1,.
CASSHRVYYGYTF,TGTGCCAGCAGCCACCGGGTTTACTATGGCTACACCTTC,13,TRBJ1-2,.,TRBV14,.
CASSRDTEAFF,TGTGCCAGCAGTCGGGACACTGAAGCTTTCTTT,11,TRBJ1-1,.,TRBV7-9,.
CASSFRLGTASYEQFF,TGTGCCAGCAGTTTCCGTCTAGGGACTGCTAGTTATGAGCAGTTCTTC,16,TRBJ2-1,.,TRBV6-5,.
CASSFYQAGTEAFF,TGTGCCAGCAGTTTTTACCAGGCAGGCACTGAAGCTTTCTTT,14,TRBJ1-1,.,TRBV27,.
CASTAHGGSGNTIYF,TGTGCCAGTACCGCGCACGGGGGCTCTGGAAACACCATATATTTT,15,TRBJ1-3,.,TRBV19,.
CATGTGPNTEAFF,TGTGCCACGGGGACAGGGCCGAACACTGAAGCTTTCTTT,13,TRBJ1-1,TRBD1,TRBV7-8,.
CASSGQGQGQDTQYF,TGCGCCAGCAGCGGCCAAGGACAGGGGCAAGATACGCAGTATTTT,15,TRBJ2-3,TRBD1,TRBV10-1,.
CATSEASGTYEQYF,TGTGCCACCAGTGAGGCTAGCGGTACCTACGAGCAGTACTTC,14,TRBJ2-7,TRBD2,TRBV24-1,.
CASSLEGTGPGVGSGANVLTF,TGCGCCAGCAGCTTGGAGGGGACAGGGCCCGGAGTGGGGTCTGGGGCCAACGTCCTGACTTTC,21,TRBJ2-6,TRBD1,TRBV5-1,.
CASSAKQGRTEAFF,TGTGCCAGCAGCGCCAAACAGGGGCGCACTGAAGCTTTCTTT,14,TRBJ1-1,TRBD1,TRBV7-3,.
CASSLRQVAMGIGQFF,TGTGCCAGCAGCCTACGACAGGTTGCAATGGGTATTGGGCAGTTCTTC,16,TRBJ2-1,.,TRBV5-6,once
CASSGGGAGELFF,TGTGCCAGCAGTGGCGGGGGGGCCGGGGAGCTGTTTTTT,13,TRBJ2-2,TRBD2,TRBV6-4,.
CASSTPGQGYGYTF,TGTGCCAGTAGTACCCCGGGACAGGGGTATGGCTACACCTTC,14,TRBJ1-2,TRBD1,TRBV19,.
CASSVLDGPGGGYTF,TGTGCCAGCAGCGTCCTGGACGGCCCGGGGGGTGGCTACACCTTC,15,TRBJ1-2,.,TRBV9,.
CASSFSDSPLHF,TGTGCCAGCAGTTTCTCGGATTCACCCCTCCACTTT,12,TRBJ1-6,.,TRBV28,.
CASSYPKDGTVETQYF,TGTGCCAGCAGTTACCCCAAGGACGGGACTGTGGAGACCCAGTACTTC,16,TRBJ2-5,.,TRBV6-8,.
CASSLGLAGVTGELFF,TGTGCCAGCAGCTTGGGACTAGCGGGAGTTACCGGGGAGCTGTTTTTT,16,TRBJ2-2,TRBD2,TRBV7-6,.
CASSPSGLFYEQYF,TGTGCCAGCAGCCCTAGCGGTCTTTTCTACGAGCAGTACTTC,14,TRBJ2-7,TRBD2,TRBV7-8,.
CASSYEVVTEAFF,TGTGCCAGCAGTTACGAGGTCGTCACTGAAGCTTTCTTT,13,TRBJ1-1,.,TRBV6-5,.
CAWSPTSGSQFF,TGTGCCTGGAGTCCGACTAGCGGGAGTCAGTTCTTC,12,TRBJ2-1,TRBD2,TRBV30,.
CASSLHYEYGYTF,TGTGCCAGCAGCCTCCACTACGAGTATGGCTACACCTTC,13,TRBJ1-2,.,TRBV11-2,.
CASSHPPGQGVLNSPLHF,TGCGCCAGCAGCCATCCGCCGGGACAGGGGGTTCTCAATTCACCCCTCCACTTT,18,TRBJ1-6,TRBD1,TRBV4-1,.
CASSSTFAGVQETQYF,TGTGCCAGCAGCAGTACCTTCGCGGGGGTTCAAGAGACCCAGTACTTC,16,TRBJ2-5,TRBD2,TRBV27,once
CASSVNMGGADTQYF,TGTGCCAGCAGCGTTAACATGGGAGGGGCAGATACGCAGTATTTT,15,TRBJ2-3,TRBD2,TRBV9,.
CATSPEGVVADTQYF,TGCGCCACCTCCCCCGAAGGGGTTGTCGCAGATACGCAGTATTTT,15,TRBJ2-3,.,TRBV5-1,.
CASSQLDRAGYTF,TGTGCCAGCAGCCAACTGGACAGGGCTGGCTACACCTTC,13,TRBJ1-2,TRBD1,TRBV28,once
CASSEPGGRDLTDTQYF,TGCGCCAGCAGTGAGCCCGGGGGGCGGGACCTCACAGATACGCAGTATTTT,17,TRBJ2-3,.,TRBV10-2,.
CASSEARDRGRGTEAFF,TGTGCCAGCAGTGAAGCCCGGGACAGGGGTCGGGGCACTGAAGCTTTCTTT,17,TRBJ1-1,TRBD1,TRBV2,.
CASSSPRTAIPEAFF,TGTGCCAGCAGTTCCCCGAGGACAGCGATTCCTGAAGCTTTCTTT,15,TRBJ1-1,.,TRBV6-2/TRBV6-3,.
CASSLALTRQADTQYF,TGTGCCAGCAGCTTGGCCTTAACTAGGCAGGCAGATACGCAGTATTTT,16,TRBJ2-3,.,TRBV5-4,.
CAISRQEPHSGNTIYF,TGTGCCATCAGTCGACAGGAGCCCCACTCTGGAAACACCATATATTTT,16,TRBJ1-3,.,TRBV10-3,.
CATSEEGPNEKLFF,TGTGCCACCAGTGAGGAGGGTCCTAATGAAAAACTGTTTTTT,14,TRBJ1-4,.,TRBV24-1,.
CASSEWDRKNTEAFF,TGTGCCAGCAGCGAATGGGACAGGAAAAACACTGAAGCTTTCTTT,15,TRBJ1-1,TRBD1,TRBV7-8,.
CASSSSYSSGNTIYF,.,15,TRBJ1-3,.,TRBV27,.
CAWSPFNEKLFF,TGTGCCTGGAGTCCTTTTAATGAAAAACTGTTTTTT,12,TRBJ1-4,.,TRBV30,.
CASSVVYEGGNEQFF,TGTGCCAGCAGCGTAGTTTATGAGGGTGGAAATGAGCAGTTCTTC,15,TRBJ2-1,.,TRBV9,once
CASSRAGTTKETQYF,TGTGCCAGCAGCCGGGCCGGGACTACGAAAGAGACCCAGTACTTC,15,TRBJ2-5,TRBD2,TRBV2,few
CASSLGRAPGNTIYF,TGTGCCAGCAGCTTGGGCAGGGCTCCAGGAAACACCATATATTTT,15,TRBJ1-3,.,TRBV5-4,.
CASSQGAGSTDTQYF,TGCGCCAGCAGCCAAGGTGCAGGGAGCACAGATACGCAGTATTTT,15,TRBJ2-3,.,TRBV4-3,.
CASSLDPDRVSEAFF,TGTGCCAGCAGCTTGGATCCTGACAGGGTCTCTGAAGCTTTCTTT,15,TRBJ1-1,TRBD1,TRBV5-4,.
CASSTTGGGSNEQFF,TGTGCCAGCAGCACCACGGGGGGAGGGTCCAATGAGCAGTTCTTC,15,TRBJ2-1,TRBD2,TRBV7-2,.
CASRTGPAEKLFF,TGTGCCAGTCGGACAGGGCCTGCGGAAAAACTGTTTTTT,13,TRBJ1-4,TRBD1,TRBV19,.
CASSSQGAGGYTF,TGTGCCAGCAGTTCACAGGGAGCAGGTGGCTACACCTTC,13,TRBJ1-2,.,TRBV12-3/TRBV12-4,.
CASSVIATQYF,TGTGCCAGCAGTGTAATAGCGACCCAGTACTTC,11,TRBJ2-5,.,TRBV25-1,.
CASTETRGGGDYNEQFF,TGCGCCAGCACCGAGACGCGGGGCGGGGGGGACTACAATGAGCAGTTCTTC,17,TRBJ2-1,TRBD2,TRBV5-1,once
CASSGGSADTQYF,TGTGCCAGTTCAGGAGGGTCCGCAGATACGCAGTATTTT,13,TRBJ2-3,.,TRBV19,.
CASSTPRGGLNTEAFF,TGTGCCAGCAGCACCCCAAGGGGGGGACTGAACACTGAAGCTTTCTTT,16,TRBJ1-1,.,TRBV9,.
CASSQGTGGSKNIQYF,TGTGCCAGCAGCCAAGGGACAGGGGGTTCCAAAAACATTCAGTACTTC,16,TRBJ2-4,TRBD1,TRBV14,.
CASSITRDRVKLNYGYTF,TGTGCCAGTAGTATCACCCGGGACAGGGTGAAATTAAACTATGGCTACACCTTC,18,TRBJ1-2,TRBD1,TRBV19,.
CASSSSLRTGAGEQYF,TGTGCCAGCAGCTCCTCCCTACGGACAGGGGCCGGGGAGCAGTACTTC,16,TRBJ2-7,TRBD1,TRBV5-8,.
CASSSGGGYTF,TGTGCCAGTAGTTCGGGGGGTGGCTACACCTTC,11,TRBJ1-2,.,TRBV19,few
CASSLDMLNTEAFF,TGTGCCAGCAGCTTGGACATGCTGAACACTGAAGCTTTCTTT,14,TRBJ1-1,.,TRBV5-4,.
CASSEIPNTEAFF,TGTGCCAGCAGCGAGATACCTAACACTGAAGCTTTCTTT,13,TRBJ1-1,.,TRBV6-4,.